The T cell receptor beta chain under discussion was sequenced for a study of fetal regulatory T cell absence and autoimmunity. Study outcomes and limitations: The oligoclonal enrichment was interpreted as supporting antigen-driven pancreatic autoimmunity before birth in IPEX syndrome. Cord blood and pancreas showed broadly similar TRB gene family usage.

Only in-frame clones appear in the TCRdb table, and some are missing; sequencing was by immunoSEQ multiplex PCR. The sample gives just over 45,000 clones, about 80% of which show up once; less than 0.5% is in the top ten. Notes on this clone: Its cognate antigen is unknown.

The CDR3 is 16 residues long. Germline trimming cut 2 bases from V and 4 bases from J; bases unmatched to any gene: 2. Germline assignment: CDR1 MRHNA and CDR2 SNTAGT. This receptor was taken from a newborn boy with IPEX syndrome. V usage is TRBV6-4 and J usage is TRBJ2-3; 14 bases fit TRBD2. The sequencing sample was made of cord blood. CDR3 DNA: TGTGCCAGCAGTGACCGACTAGCGGGGGGGCCAGATACGCAGTATTTT. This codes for CASSDRLAGGPDTQYF.